A selection of T cell receptor beta chains follows, all from one sample in a study of shared clonotypes between healthy human individuals. This table comes from immunoSEQ multiplex PCR, and its TCRdb copy is limited to in-frame clones, with some not included. Here the sample spans approximately 710,000 clones, roughly 87% being singletons. Source material: memory CD8+ T cells from PBMCs. The receptors were gathered from a man aged 18-30 years in good health. Some clones in this sample may be carry-over from other donors' samples. Both conserved end residues are part of each CDR3. Not every row has a clone size; where given, it reads once, few, many or a size class.

V gene: TRBV4-3
CDR3 length: 15
J gene: TRBJ2-1
clone size: once
CDR3 protein: CASSQDLGTYNEQFF

V gene: TRBV28
CDR3 length: 13
J gene: TRBJ2-1
clone size: -
CDR3 protein: CASRWLGNGEQFF

V gene: TRBV9
CDR3 length: 16
J gene: TRBJ2-1
clone size: -
CDR3 protein: CASSARVSGANNEQFF

V gene: TRBV11-3
CDR3 length: 12
J gene: TRBJ2-7
clone size: -
CDR3 protein: CASSFSGVEQYF

V gene: TRBV6-1
CDR3 length: 17
J gene: TRBJ2-7
clone size: few
CDR3 protein: CASSAGLGGPHSYEQYF

V gene: TRBV9
CDR3 length: 15
J gene: TRBJ2-7
clone size: -
CDR3 protein: CASSASPGESYEQYF

V gene: TRBV7-9
CDR3 length: 14
J gene: TRBJ2-7
clone size: -
CDR3 protein: CASSSTGPTYEQYF

V gene: TRBV15
CDR3 length: 15
J gene: TRBJ2-1
clone size: -
CDR3 protein: CATSREATVYNEQFF

V gene: TRBV21-1
CDR3 length: 14
J gene: TRBJ2-3
clone size: -
CDR3 protein: CASIPPWATDTQYF

V gene: TRBV19
CDR3 length: 16
J gene: TRBJ2-6
clone size: once
CDR3 protein: CASSIDWGSGANVLTF

V gene: TRBV7-9
CDR3 length: 12
J gene: TRBJ1-5
clone size: -
CDR3 protein: CATQQINQPQHF

V gene: TRBV25-1
CDR3 length: 13
J gene: TRBJ2-1
clone size: -
CDR3 protein: CASSEPGVNEQFF

V gene: TRBV28
CDR3 length: 13
J gene: TRBJ1-1
clone size: -
CDR3 protein: CASTDRGRTEAFF

V gene: TRBV14
CDR3 length: 13
J gene: TRBJ1-1
clone size: -
CDR3 protein: CASSQAPRLEAFF

V gene: TRBV9
CDR3 length: 15
J gene: TRBJ2-1
clone size: -
CDR3 protein: CASSVGNRVDNEQFF

V gene: TRBV10-2
CDR3 length: 11
J gene: TRBJ1-1
clone size: few
CDR3 protein: CATLQGPGAFF

V gene: TRBV5-6
CDR3 length: 15
J gene: TRBJ1-5
clone size: few
CDR3 protein: CASSLLRSRDQPQHF

V gene: TRBV15
CDR3 length: 13
J gene: TRBJ1-2
clone size: -
CDR3 protein: CATSRETGKDYTF

V gene: TRBV11-1
CDR3 length: 17
J gene: TRBJ2-1
clone size: -
CDR3 protein: CASSLAPGTLSYNEQFF

V gene: TRBV10-3
CDR3 length: 13
J gene: TRBJ2-3
clone size: -
CDR3 protein: CAIRGPLGDTQYF

V gene: TRBV28
CDR3 length: 12
J gene: TRBJ2-7
clone size: -
CDR3 protein: CASNRGRYEQYF

V gene: TRBV9
CDR3 length: 18
J gene: TRBJ2-3
clone size: -
CDR3 protein: CASSSGQRPGSGTDTQYF

V gene: TRBV18
CDR3 length: 18
J gene: TRBJ2-5
clone size: -
CDR3 protein: CASSTTVQRESGQETQYF

V gene: TRBV7-9
CDR3 length: 14
J gene: TRBJ1-2
clone size: -
CDR3 protein: CASSLRDRNYGYTF

V gene: TRBV7-9
CDR3 length: 13
J gene: TRBJ2-1
clone size: -
CDR3 protein: CASNYRGDNEQFF

V gene: TRBV15
CDR3 length: 15
J gene: TRBJ1-1
clone size: -
CDR3 protein: CATSREAHMNTEAFF

V gene: TRBV4-1
CDR3 length: 15
J gene: TRBJ2-7
clone size: few
CDR3 protein: CASSQGAAGSWEQYF

V gene: TRBV27
CDR3 length: 21
J gene: TRBJ2-1
clone size: -
CDR3 protein: CASSLGTLAGKLRESYNEQFF

V gene: TRBV29-1
CDR3 length: 14
J gene: TRBJ2-1
clone size: once
CDR3 protein: CSVEPVTGGNEQFF

V gene: TRBV4-1
CDR3 length: 12
J gene: TRBJ2-5
clone size: -
CDR3 protein: CASSQDRATQYF

V gene: TRBV21-1
CDR3 length: 13
J gene: TRBJ1-5
clone size: once
CDR3 protein: CASSKAVSQPQHF

V gene: TRBV27
CDR3 length: 14
J gene: TRBJ2-2
clone size: -
CDR3 protein: CASSGRDRAGELFF

V gene: TRBV28
CDR3 length: 14
J gene: TRBJ1-5
clone size: -
CDR3 protein: CASSFVASNQPQHF

V gene: TRBV6-1
CDR3 length: 14
J gene: TRBJ2-7
clone size: -
CDR3 protein: CASSEPTLVYEQYF

V gene: TRBV4-3
CDR3 length: 15
J gene: TRBJ2-7
clone size: few
CDR3 protein: CASSHRWDPVGEQYF

V gene: TRBV4-3
CDR3 length: 17
J gene: TRBJ2-5
clone size: -
CDR3 protein: CASSQGLLQTSVETQYF

V gene: TRBV7-9
CDR3 length: 12
J gene: TRBJ1-1
clone size: few
CDR3 protein: CASSNRGAEAFF

V gene: TRBV7-9
CDR3 length: 16
J gene: TRBJ2-1
clone size: -
CDR3 protein: CASSLGWTSEYNEQFF

V gene: TRBV6-5
CDR3 length: 13
J gene: TRBJ2-3
clone size: once
CDR3 protein: CASSYSFTDTQYF